Each of the 2 T cell receptor beta chains below was sequenced from the same sample in a study of T cells in Graves' hyperthyroidism and ophthalmopathy. What was amplified from RNA transcripts were TCR beta CDR3 regions. First-round RT-PCR targeting the TCR CDR3 was performed with the HTBI primer set. TCRdb called the multiplex PCR reads again in MiXCR, with one record for every CDR3 protein. The sample consists of about 150,000 distinct CDR3 sequences, around 20% of them appearing once. Sequenced input: blood. Source of these receptors: a woman between 50 and 59 years old with Graves' hyperthyroidism that later progressed to Graves' ophthalmopathy.

This clonotype was seen repeatedly, ten times or more. This rearrangement joins TRBV6-2 or TRBV6-3 to TRBJ2-1; weak D call: TRBD1 (5 bases). CDR1 is MNHEY, CDR2 SVGEGT, per germline. The CDR3 runs to 15 residues. V was clipped by 4 bases and J by 1 base, with 11 bases between them. The CDR3 coding sequence is TGTGCCAGCAGTTTCTCCCAGGGTTCCTACAATGAGCAGTTCTTC. It specifies CASSFSQGSYNEQFF.

This chain joins TRBV28 and TRBJ2-3; D call uncertain. CDR3 size: 13 residues. Germline CDR1 and CDR2: MDHEN and SYDVKM. The V gene lost 6 bases and the J gene lost 3 bases, with 10 bases spanning the gap. CDR3 sequence reads: CASRFPATDTQYF. The CDR3 coding sequence is TGTGCCAGCAGATTTCCAGCGACAGATACGCAGTATTTT.